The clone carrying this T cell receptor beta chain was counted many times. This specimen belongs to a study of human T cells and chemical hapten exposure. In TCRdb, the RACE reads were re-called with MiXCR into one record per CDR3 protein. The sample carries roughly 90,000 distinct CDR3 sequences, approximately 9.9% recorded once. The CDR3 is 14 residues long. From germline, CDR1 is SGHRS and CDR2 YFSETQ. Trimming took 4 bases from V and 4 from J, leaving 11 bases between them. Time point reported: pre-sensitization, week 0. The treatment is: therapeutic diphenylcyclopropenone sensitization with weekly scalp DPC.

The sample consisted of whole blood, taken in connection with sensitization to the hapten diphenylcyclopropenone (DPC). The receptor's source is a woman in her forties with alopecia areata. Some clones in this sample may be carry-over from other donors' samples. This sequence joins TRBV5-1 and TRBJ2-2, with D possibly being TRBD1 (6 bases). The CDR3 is CASSVWGRTGELFF. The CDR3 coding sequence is TGCGCCAGCAGCGTATGGGGGCGCACCGGGGAGCTGTTTTTT.